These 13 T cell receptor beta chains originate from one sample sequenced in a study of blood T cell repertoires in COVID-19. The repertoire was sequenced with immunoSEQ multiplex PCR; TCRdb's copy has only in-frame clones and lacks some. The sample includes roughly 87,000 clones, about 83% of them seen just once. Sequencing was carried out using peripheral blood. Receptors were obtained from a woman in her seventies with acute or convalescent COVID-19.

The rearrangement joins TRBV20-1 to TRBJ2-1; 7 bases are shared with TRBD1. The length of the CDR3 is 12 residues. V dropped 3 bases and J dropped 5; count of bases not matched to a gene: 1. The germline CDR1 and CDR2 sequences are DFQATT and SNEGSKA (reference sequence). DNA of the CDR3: TGCAGTGCTAGTGGACAGGACAATGAGCAGTTCTTC. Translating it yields CSASGQDNEQFF.

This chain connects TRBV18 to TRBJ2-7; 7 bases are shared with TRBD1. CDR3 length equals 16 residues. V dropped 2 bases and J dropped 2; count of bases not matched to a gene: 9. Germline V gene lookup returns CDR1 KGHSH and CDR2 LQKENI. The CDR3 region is CASSPTRGTATYEQYF. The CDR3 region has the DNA TGTGCCAGCTCACCAACCCGAGGGACAGCAACCTACGAGCAGTACTTC. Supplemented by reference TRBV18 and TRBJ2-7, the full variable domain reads NAGVMQNPRHLVRRRGQEARLRCSPMKGHSHVYWYRQLPEEGLKFMVYLQKENIIDESGMPKERFSAEFPKEGPSILRIQQVVRGDSAAYFCASSPTRGTATYEQYFGPGTRLTVT.

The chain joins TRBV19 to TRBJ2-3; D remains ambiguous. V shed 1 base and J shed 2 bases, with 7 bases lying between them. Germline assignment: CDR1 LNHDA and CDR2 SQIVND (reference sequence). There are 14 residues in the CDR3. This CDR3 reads CASSIGRPTDTQYF. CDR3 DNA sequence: TGTGCCAGTAGTATAGGGCGGCCCACAGATACGCAGTATTTT.

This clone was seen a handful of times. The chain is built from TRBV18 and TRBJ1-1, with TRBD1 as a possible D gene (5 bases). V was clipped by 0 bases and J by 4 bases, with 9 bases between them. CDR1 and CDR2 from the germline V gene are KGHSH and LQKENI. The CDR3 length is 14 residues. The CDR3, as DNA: TGTGCCAGCTCACCACCGAGCAGGGCCACTGAAGCTTTCTTT. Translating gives CASSPPSRATEAFF. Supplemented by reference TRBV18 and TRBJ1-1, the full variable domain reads NAGVMQNPRHLVRRRGQEARLRCSPMKGHSHVYWYRQLPEEGLKFMVYLQKENIIDESGMPKERFSAEFPKEGPSILRIQQVVRGDSAAYFCASSPPSRATEAFFGQGTRLTVV.

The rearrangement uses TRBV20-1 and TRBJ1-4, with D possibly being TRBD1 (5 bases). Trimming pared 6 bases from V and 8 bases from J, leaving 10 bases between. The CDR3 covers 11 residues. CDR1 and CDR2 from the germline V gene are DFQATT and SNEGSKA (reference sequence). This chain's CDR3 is CSAGGVEKLFF. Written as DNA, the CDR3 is TGCAGTGCCGGGGGAGTAGAAAAACTGTTTTTT.

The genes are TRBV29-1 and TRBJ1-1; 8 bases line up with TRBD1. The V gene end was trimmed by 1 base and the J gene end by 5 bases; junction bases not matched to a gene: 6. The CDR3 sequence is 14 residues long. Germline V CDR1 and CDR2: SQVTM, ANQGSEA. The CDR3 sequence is CSVEAQQGDTEAFF. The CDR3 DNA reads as TGCAGCGTTGAAGCCCAACAGGGGGATACTGAAGCTTTCTTT.

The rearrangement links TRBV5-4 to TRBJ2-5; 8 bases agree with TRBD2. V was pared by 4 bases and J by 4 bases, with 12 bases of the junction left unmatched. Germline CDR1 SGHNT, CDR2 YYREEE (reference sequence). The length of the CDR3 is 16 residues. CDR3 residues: CASSPAWVRGGETQYF. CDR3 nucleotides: TGTGCCAGCAGCCCAGCTTGGGTACGGGGGGGAGAGACCCAGTACTTC.

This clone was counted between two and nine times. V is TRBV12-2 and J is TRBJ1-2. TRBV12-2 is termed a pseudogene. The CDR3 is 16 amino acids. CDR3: CASRTPGGSVRDGYTF. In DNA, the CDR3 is TGTGCAAGTCGTACCCCCGGAGGCTCAGTTCGTGATGGCTACACCTTC.

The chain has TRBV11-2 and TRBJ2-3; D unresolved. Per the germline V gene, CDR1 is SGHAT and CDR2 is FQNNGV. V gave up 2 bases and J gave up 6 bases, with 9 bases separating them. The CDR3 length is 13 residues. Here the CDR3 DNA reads TGTGCCAGCAGCTTACCAGGTTCCGATACGCAGTATTTT. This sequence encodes CASSLPGSDTQYF.

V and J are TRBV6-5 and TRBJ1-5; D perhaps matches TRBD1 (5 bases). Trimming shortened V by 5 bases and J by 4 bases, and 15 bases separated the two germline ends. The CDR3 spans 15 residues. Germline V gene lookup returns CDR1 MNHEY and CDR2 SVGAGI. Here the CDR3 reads CASSLRDSGNQPQHF. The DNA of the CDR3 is TGTGCCAGCAGTCTACGGGACTCTGGAAATCAGCCCCAGCATTTT.

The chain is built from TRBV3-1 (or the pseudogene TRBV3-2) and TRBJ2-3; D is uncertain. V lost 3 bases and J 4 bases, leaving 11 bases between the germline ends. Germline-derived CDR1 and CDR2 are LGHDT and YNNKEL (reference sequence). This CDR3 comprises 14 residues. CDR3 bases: TGTGCCAGCAGCCACGGCCGGCAGGCAGATACGCAGTATTTT. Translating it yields CASSHGRQADTQYF.

CDR3 sequence: CASSSQSGTEAFF. DNA for the CDR3: TGTGCCAGCAGCTCCCAGAGCGGAACTGAAGCTTTCTTT. The chain combines TRBV9 with TRBJ1-1; no clear D gene. Germline CDR1 SGDLS, CDR2 YYNGEE. The V end lost 4 bases, the J end lost 5 bases, and 12 bases lay between the germline ends. The CDR3 is 13 residues long.

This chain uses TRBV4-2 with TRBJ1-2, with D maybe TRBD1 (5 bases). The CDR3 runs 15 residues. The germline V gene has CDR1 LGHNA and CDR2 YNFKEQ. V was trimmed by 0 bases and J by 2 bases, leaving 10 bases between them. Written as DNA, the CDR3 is TGTGCCAGCAGCCAAGATGGAGGGGAGAACTATGGCTACACCTTC. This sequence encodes CASSQDGGENYGYTF.